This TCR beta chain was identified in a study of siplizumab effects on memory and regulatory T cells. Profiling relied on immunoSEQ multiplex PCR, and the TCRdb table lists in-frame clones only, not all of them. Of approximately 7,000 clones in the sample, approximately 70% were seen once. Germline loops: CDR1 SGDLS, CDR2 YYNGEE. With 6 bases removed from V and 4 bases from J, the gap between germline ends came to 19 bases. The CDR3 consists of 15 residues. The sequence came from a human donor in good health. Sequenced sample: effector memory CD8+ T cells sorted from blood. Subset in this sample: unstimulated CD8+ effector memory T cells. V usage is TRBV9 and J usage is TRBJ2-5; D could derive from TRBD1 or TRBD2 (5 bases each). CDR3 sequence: CASTLTGTQRETQYF. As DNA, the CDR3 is TGTGCCAGCACTCTGACCGGGACGCAACGAGAGACCCAGTACTTC.